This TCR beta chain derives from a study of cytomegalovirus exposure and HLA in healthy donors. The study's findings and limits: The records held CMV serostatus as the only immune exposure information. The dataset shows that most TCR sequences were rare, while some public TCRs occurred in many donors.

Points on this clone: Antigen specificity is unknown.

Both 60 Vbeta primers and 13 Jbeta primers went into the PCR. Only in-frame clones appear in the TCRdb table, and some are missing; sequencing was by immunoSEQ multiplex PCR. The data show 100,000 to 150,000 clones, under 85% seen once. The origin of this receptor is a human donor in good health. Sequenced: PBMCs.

CDR3 bases: TGTGCCACCCCAAATTCTGGAGCTCTATTTCTAGCCAAAAACATTCAGTACTTC. It is translated as CATPNSGALFLAKNIQYF. This chain joins TRBV7-7 and TRBJ2-4; D gene unclear. The CDR3 is 18 residues long. Trimming stripped 10 bases from V and 0 bases from J, with 25 bases between. From germline, CDR1 is SSHAT and CDR2 FNYEAQ (reference sequence).